A single sample gave rise to the 19 T cell receptor beta chains below, sequenced in a study of blood T cell repertoires in COVID-19. Libraries were prepared by immunoSEQ multiplex PCR; TCRdb keeps only in-frame clonotypes and omits some of them. The data show some 100,000 clones, with just under 80% seen just once and under 35% held by the top ten. Sequencing was carried out using peripheral blood. These receptors all come from a man between 65 and 85 years old with active or convalescent COVID-19.

V gene TRBV24-1 combines with J gene TRBJ2-1; TRBD2 aligns across 7 bases. This CDR3 comprises 17 residues. Germline CDR1 is KGHDR and CDR2 is SFDVKD. Trimming took 1 base from V and 9 from J; bases not matched to a gene: 14. This CDR3 is CATSDFRGRVGSGEQFF. CDR3 sequence (DNA): TGTGCCACCAGTGATTTTCGGGGGAGGGTCGGCAGCGGTGAGCAGTTCTTC.

This rearrangement joins TRBV11-2 to TRBJ1-5, with a weak D call TRBD1 (6 bases). Germline lookup yields CDR1 SGHAT and CDR2 FQNNGV. The CDR3 has 16 residues. With 1 base removed from V and 2 bases from J, the gap between germline ends came to 12 bases. CDR3 sequence: CASSLASGVGNQPQHF. The CDR3 DNA reads TGTGCCAGCAGCTTAGCCTCAGGGGTGGGCAATCAGCCCCAGCATTTT.

This chain links TRBV6-2 or TRBV6-3 with TRBJ2-1; TRBD2 might be the D (6 bases). The CDR3 is made up of 15 amino acids. Trimming removed 2 bases from V and 7 bases from J, with 15 bases in between. CDR1 is MNHEY and CDR2 is SVGEGT in the germline V gene. DNA for the CDR3: TGTGCCAGCAGTTACGTAGGGACGGGGGAAAATGAGCAGTTCTTC. Its translation: CASSYVGTGENEQFF.

This sequence joins TRBV24-1 and TRBJ2-2; 11 bases are a match to TRBD1. Germline V gene sequence: CDR1 KGHDR, CDR2 SFDVKD. V lost 4 bases to trimming and J lost 10 bases; unmatched junction nucleotides: 7. The CDR3 loop spans 15 amino acids. The CDR3 nucleotides read TGTGCCACCAGTGACCCGGACAGGGGGCCGGAGGAGCTGTTTTTT. It codes for CATSDPDRGPEELFF.

Here the CDR3 reads CASSAMDRGVHEQYF. DNA for the CDR3: TGTGCCAGCAGCGCAATGGACAGGGGCGTTCACGAGCAGTACTTC. The chain combines TRBV5-4 with TRBJ2-7; 9 bases are a match to TRBD1. This CDR3 is 15 amino acids long. CDR1 is SGHNT, CDR2 YYREEE, per germline (reference sequence). J was trimmed by 5 bases and V by 4 bases; bases with no gene match: 10.

This clone was observed once. The chain employs TRBV24-1 and TRBJ2-7; D might be TRBD1 (5 bases). The CDR3 loop spans 13 amino acids. Germline assignment: CDR1 KGHDR and CDR2 SFDVKD. With 6 bases removed from V and 1 base from J, the gap between germline ends came to 9 bases. In DNA, the CDR3 is TGTGCCACCAGTCAGGGCCTGTCCTACGAGCAGTACTTC. Its translation: CATSQGLSYEQYF.

V is TRBV24-1 and J is TRBJ2-5, with 11 bases aligning to TRBD2. This CDR3 comprises 15 residues. Germline V lookup: CDR1 KGHDR, CDR2 SFDVKD. Trimming at V came to 4 bases and at J to 4 bases, leaving 4 bases not matched to a gene. The CDR3 DNA reads TGTGCCACCAGTGACCAAGGACTAGCGGGAGAGACCCAGTACTTC. Encoded protein: CATSDQGLAGETQYF.

The chain has TRBV19 and TRBJ1-1; 9 nucleotides agree with TRBD1. CDR1 is LNHDA, CDR2 SQIVND, per germline (reference sequence). V shed 3 bases, J shed 2 bases, and the junction held 4 bases outside the gene matches. This CDR3 is built from 15 residues. CDR3 in amino acids: CASSIHRGRNTEAFF. The DNA of the CDR3 is TGTGCCAGTAGTATCCACAGGGGGCGAAACACTGAAGCTTTCTTT.

V gene TRBV30 combines with J gene TRBJ1-2; 7 bases agree with TRBD1. This CDR3 region has 13 residues. The trim removed 1 base at V and 7 bases at J, leaving 6 bases unmatched. Per germline, CDR1 GTSNPN and CDR2 SVGIG (reference sequence). Here the CDR3 reads CAWSGGRGFGYTF. CDR3 sequence (DNA): TGTGCCTGGAGTGGAGGCAGGGGGTTTGGCTACACCTTC.

The rearrangement links TRBV27 to TRBJ1-5; the D gene is possibly TRBD1 (6 bases). The germline V and J ends were trimmed by 4 bases and 1 base, with 11 bases remaining between them. CDR3 length: 15 amino acids. In germline, CDR1 is MNHEY, CDR2 SMNVEV (reference sequence). CDR3 amino acids: CASSYIGQSNQPQHF. CDR3 in DNA: TGTGCCAGCAGTTATATCGGACAGAGCAATCAGCCCCAGCATTTT.

J is TRBJ1-3 and V is TRBV2; D not resolved. CDR1 and CDR2 (germline): SNHLY, FYNNEI. This CDR3 is built from 15 residues. V was pared by 4 bases and J by 0 bases, with 10 bases between. The CDR3 nucleotides are TGTGCCAGCAGTGTAAACAGAGCCTCTGGAAACACCATATATTTT. Translation gives CASSVNRASGNTIYF.

J is TRBJ1-1 and V is TRBV30; 12 bases line up with TRBD1. Trimming cost V 1 base and J 3 bases; bases outside gene matches: 9. The CDR3 covers 17 residues. Germline V gives CDR1 GTSNPN, CDR2 SVGIG (reference sequence). The CDR3 sequence is CAWSGDRGPIRDTEAFF. CDR3 sequence (DNA): TGTGCCTGGAGTGGGGACAGGGGGCCTATACGGGACACTGAAGCTTTCTTT.

The chain recombines TRBV24-1 with TRBJ2-5, with TRBD2 identical over 8 bases. This CDR3 is 16 amino acids long. The germline gives CDR1 KGHDR, CDR2 SFDVKD. V gave up 1 base and J gave up 4 bases; unmatched junction bases: 7. The CDR3 DNA reads as TGTGCCACCAGTGATTTCCCCCGGGGGGGCCGAGAGACCCAGTACTTC. Its translation is CATSDFPRGGRETQYF.

V is TRBV12-3 or TRBV12-4 and J is TRBJ1-2; possibly TRBD1 for D (5 bases). The CDR3 length is 13 residues. Trimming left V 1 base short and J 5 bases short, with 8 bases between. The CDR3 DNA reads as TGTGCCAGCAGTTTAGGACAGACGTATGGCTACACCTTC. This encodes CASSLGQTYGYTF.

V and J are TRBV27 and TRBJ2-5, with 7 bases lining up with TRBD1. The germline CDR1 and CDR2 sequences are MNHEY and SMNVEV (reference sequence). The CDR3 runs 14 residues. The junction had 8 bases not matched to a gene; V was cut back by 5 bases and J by 5 bases. The CDR3, as DNA: TGTGCCAGCAGTCGAAAACAGGGGCGGGAGACCCAGTACTTC. Protein product: CASSRKQGRETQYF.

The V gene is TRBV19, the J gene TRBJ1-1; the match to TRBD1 covers 11 bases. With 6 bases clipped from V and 4 bases from J, the junction kept 13 bases outside the gene matches. The CDR3 runs to 17 residues. CDR1 and CDR2 from the germline V gene are LNHDA and SQIVND (reference sequence). CDR3 sequence reads: CASSRKVGGTGGTEAFF. CDR3 coding DNA: TGTGCCAGTAGCCGTAAGGTCGGTGGGACAGGGGGCACTGAAGCTTTCTTT. The entire variable domain, with the rest obtained from reference TRBV19 and TRBJ1-1, is as follows: DGGITQSPKYLFRKEGQNVTLSCEQNLNHDAMYWYRQDPGQGLRLIYYSQIVNDFQKGDIAEGYSVSREKKESFPLTVTSAQKNPTAFYLCASSRKVGGTGGTEAFFGQGTRLTVV.

In its sample, this clone was seen once. The V and J genes are TRBV3-1 (or the pseudogene TRBV3-2) and TRBJ2-1, with 11 nucleotides matching TRBD2. Trimming at V came to 1 base and at J to 12 bases, leaving 11 bases not matched to a gene. This CDR3 comprises 16 residues. Germline CDR1 LGHDT, CDR2 YNNKEL (reference sequence). The CDR3: CASSQGTSGRLPGQFF. The CDR3 DNA reads TGTGCCAGCAGCCAAGGGACTAGCGGGCGGCTCCCAGGGCAGTTCTTC.

The chain combines TRBV5-1 with TRBJ1-2, with D maybe TRBD1 (6 bases). This CDR3 spans 13 amino acids. The V gene's germline CDR1 is SGHRS and CDR2 YFSETQ. V dropped 4 bases and J dropped 6 bases, with 13 bases sitting between them. The CDR3 sequence: CASSPGASDGYTF. For the CDR3, the DNA is TGCGCCAGCAGCCCAGGGGCGTCTGATGGCTACACCTTC.

The chain is built from TRBV28 and TRBJ1-5; D uncertain. Deletions cut 6 bases from V and 8 bases from J, with 11 bases between. The CDR3 sequence is 12 residues long. Germline lookup yields CDR1 MDHEN and CDR2 SYDVKM. In DNA form, the CDR3 reads TGTGCCAGCAGGAGAAACAGTGAGCCCCAGCATTTT. Its translation: CASRRNSEPQHF.